This T cell receptor beta chain was profiled in a study of tumor and adjacent non-tumor tissue in lung cancer. Looking at the study overall: On average, productive TCRbeta reads reached about 4 million per sample.

Germline CDR1 reads SGHVS; CDR2 reads FQNEAQ. The V end was cut by 7 bases, the J end by 11 bases, with 18 bases between. CDR3 length equals 12 residues. General study points: Shorter survival was associated with higher TCR diversity in tumors. Tumor repertoires had a smaller top 100 clone share than normal lung.

Worth noting for this clonotype: Its antigen is undetermined.

The library came from three nested PCR rounds adapted from ARM-PCR protocols. In TCRdb, the multiplex PCR reads were re-called with MiXCR into one record per CDR3 protein. The sample shows 200,000 to 250,000 distinct CDR3 sequences, 60% to 75% of them seen only once. This sample's RNA came from whole unsorted tissue. What was sequenced was lung tumor tissue. The V gene is TRBV7-8, the J gene TRBJ2-7; D may be TRBD1 or TRBD2 (5 bases each). This receptor was obtained from a man in his fifties or sixties with non-small cell lung cancer. CDR3 DNA: TGTGCCAGCAACTCCGGGACGGAGAAGGAGTACTTC. Its translation is CASNSGTEKEYF.